The 7 T cell receptor beta chains below all came from one sample that was sequenced in a study of identical twins. TCRdb independently ran MiXCR on the 5' RACE reads; one entry per CDR3 protein. Of 350,000 to 400,000 distinct CDR3 sequences listed, around 9% were seen once; the top ten hold under 10%. Material: naive T cells sorted from blood. These receptors were taken from a woman aged 45-65 years in good health.

Comments on this clonotype: Mismatch with germline at one junction end may stem from a read error. The chain combines TRBV7-9 with TRBJ2-2; D possibly corresponds to TRBD2 (6 bases). The germline gives CDR1 SEHNR, CDR2 FQNEAQ (reference sequence). This CDR3 contains 16 residues. CDR3: CASSTFAGRNAGELFF. As DNA, the CDR3 is TGTGCCAGCAGCACCTTTGCGGGGCGGAACGCCGGGGAGCTGTTTTTT.

This clonotype was seen only a few times. The chain employs TRBV11-2 and TRBJ2-7; D perhaps matches TRBD1 (6 bases). The germline gives CDR1 SGHAT, CDR2 FQNNGV. The CDR3 has 14 residues. For the CDR3, the DNA is TGTGCCAGCAGCCTACAGGGTCCCTCCTACCAGCAGTACGTC. Residues: CASSLQGPSYQQYV.

The rearrangement uses TRBV3-1 and TRBJ2-3; D is uncertain. Trimming pared 1 base from V and 0 bases from J, leaving 32 bases between. From germline, CDR1 is LGHDT and CDR2 YNNKEL (reference sequence). The CDR3 covers 23 residues. Here the CDR3 reads CASSQVLFSAAREKGLSTDTQYF. The CDR3 coding sequence is TGTGCCAGCAGCCAAGTTTTGTTCTCGGCGGCACGCGAGAAGGGCCTAAGCACAGATACGCAGTATTTT.

This clonotype was seen a handful of times. The rearrangement links TRBV3-1 to TRBJ2-4, with 10 bases fitting TRBD1. CDR1 is LGHDT and CDR2 is YNNKEL in the germline V gene (reference sequence). This CDR3 region has 15 residues. Trimming cost V 0 bases and J 6 bases; bases outside gene matches: 2. The CDR3 bases are TGTGCCAGCAGCCAAGATAGGGACAGGGGAAACATTCAGTACTTC. Translated, it gives CASSQDRDRGNIQYF.

This clonotype was seen more than once but under ten times. V gene TRBV2 combines with J gene TRBJ2-3; 15 nucleotides align to TRBD2. CDR1 is SNHLY and CDR2 is FYNNEI in the germline V gene. The CDR3 is made up of 19 amino acids. V dropped 7 bases and J dropped 4; count of bases not matched to a gene: 15. Written as DNA, the CDR3 is TGTGCCAGCATTGGAGCCGGGACTAGCGGGAGGAGTGACCCAGATACGCAGTATTTT. The encoded protein is CASIGAGTSGRSDPDTQYF.

The chain is built from TRBV7-9 and TRBJ1-2, with 7 positions matching TRBD1. J gave up 4 bases and V 1 base, and 6 bases lay outside the gene matches. CDR3 length equals 15 residues. The germline V gene encodes CDR1 SEHNR and CDR2 FQNEAQ (reference sequence). The CDR3 region has the DNA TGTGCCAGCAGCTTAGGGCAGGGGGTGCCCTATGGCTACACCTTC. Translating gives CASSLGQGVPYGYTF. Complete variable domain (other parts from reference TRBV7-9 and TRBJ1-2): DTGVSQNPRHKITKRGQNVTFRCDPISEHNRLYWYRQTLGQGPEFLTYFQNEAQLEKSRLLSDRFSAERPKGSFSTLEIQRTEQGDSAMYLCASSLGQGVPYGYTFGSGTRLTVV.

This clonotype occurred many times. The V and J genes are TRBV28 and TRBJ2-1, with D possibly TRBD1 on 5 matching bases. V lost 5 bases, J lost 8 bases, and 13 bases lay in between. In germline, CDR1 is MDHEN, CDR2 SYDVKM. This CDR3 has 13 amino acids. The CDR3 protein is CASSRQTYYEQFF. CDR3 in DNA: TGTGCCAGCAGTCGACAGACGTACTATGAGCAGTTCTTC.